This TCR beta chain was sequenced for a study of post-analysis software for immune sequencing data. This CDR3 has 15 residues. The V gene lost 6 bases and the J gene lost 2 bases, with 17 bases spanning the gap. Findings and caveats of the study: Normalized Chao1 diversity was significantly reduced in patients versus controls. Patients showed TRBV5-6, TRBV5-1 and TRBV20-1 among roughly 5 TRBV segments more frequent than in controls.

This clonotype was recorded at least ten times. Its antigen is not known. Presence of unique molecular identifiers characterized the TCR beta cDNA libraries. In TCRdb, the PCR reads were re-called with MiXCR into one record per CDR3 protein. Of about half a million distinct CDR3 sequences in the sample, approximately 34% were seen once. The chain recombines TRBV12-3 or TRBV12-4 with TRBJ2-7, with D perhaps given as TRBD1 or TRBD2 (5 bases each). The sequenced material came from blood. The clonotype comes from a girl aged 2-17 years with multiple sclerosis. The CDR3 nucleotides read TGTGCCAGCAGCCCAACACGAGGGGTACCCTACGAGCAGTACTTC. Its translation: CASSPTRGVPYEQYF.